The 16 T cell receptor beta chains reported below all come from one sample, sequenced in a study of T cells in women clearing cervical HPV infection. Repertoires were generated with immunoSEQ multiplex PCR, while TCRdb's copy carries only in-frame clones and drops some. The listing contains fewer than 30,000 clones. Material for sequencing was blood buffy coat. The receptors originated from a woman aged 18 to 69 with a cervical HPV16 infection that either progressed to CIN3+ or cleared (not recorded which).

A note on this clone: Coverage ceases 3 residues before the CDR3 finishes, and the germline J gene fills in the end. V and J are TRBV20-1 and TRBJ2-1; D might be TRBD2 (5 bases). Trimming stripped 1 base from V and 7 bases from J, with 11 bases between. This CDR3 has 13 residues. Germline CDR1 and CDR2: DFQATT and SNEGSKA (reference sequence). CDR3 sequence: CSARAAGGNEQFF. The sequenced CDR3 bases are TGCAGTGCTAGAGCGGCGGGTGGAAATGAG.

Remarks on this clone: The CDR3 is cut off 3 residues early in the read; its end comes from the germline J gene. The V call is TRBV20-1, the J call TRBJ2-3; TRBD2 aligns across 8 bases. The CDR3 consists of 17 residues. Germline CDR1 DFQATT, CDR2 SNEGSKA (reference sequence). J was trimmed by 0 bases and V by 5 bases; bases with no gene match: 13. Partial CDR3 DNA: TGCAGTGCTTCTACAGCGAGCGGGGGCGATAGCACAGATACG. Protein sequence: CSASTASGGDSTDT. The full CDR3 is CSASTASGGDSTDTQYF.

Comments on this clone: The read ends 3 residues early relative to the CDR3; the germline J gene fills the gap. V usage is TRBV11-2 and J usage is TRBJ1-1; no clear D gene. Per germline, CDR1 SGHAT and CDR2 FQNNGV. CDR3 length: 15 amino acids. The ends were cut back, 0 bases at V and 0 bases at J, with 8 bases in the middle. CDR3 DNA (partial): TGTGCCAGCAGCTTAGAGTTTCCGTTGAACACTGAA. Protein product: CASSLEFPLNTE. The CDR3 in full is CASSLEFPLNTEAFF.

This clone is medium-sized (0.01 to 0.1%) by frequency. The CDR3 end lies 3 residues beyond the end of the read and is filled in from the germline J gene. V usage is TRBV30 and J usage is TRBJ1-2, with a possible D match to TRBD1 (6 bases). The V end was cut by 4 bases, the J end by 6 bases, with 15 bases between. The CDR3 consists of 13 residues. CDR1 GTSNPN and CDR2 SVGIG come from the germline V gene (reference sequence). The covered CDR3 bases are TGTGCCTGGACCTTCGGGGGGCTCGATGGC. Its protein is CAWTFGGLDG. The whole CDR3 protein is CAWTFGGLDGYTF.

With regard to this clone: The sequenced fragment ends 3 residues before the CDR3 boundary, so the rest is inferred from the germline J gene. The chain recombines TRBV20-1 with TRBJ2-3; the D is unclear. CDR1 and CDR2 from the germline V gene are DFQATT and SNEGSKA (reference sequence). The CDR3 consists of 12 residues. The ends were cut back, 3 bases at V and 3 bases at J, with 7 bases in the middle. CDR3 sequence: CSARQKTDTQYF. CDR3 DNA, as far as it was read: TGCAGTGCTAGGCAGAAGACAGATACG.

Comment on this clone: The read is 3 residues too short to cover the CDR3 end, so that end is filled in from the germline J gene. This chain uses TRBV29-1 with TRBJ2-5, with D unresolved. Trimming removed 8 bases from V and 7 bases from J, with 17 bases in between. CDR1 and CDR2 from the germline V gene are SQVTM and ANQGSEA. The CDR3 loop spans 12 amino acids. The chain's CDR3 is CSPPPAKGTQYF. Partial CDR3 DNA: TGCAGCCCCCCCCCTGCAAAGGGGACC.

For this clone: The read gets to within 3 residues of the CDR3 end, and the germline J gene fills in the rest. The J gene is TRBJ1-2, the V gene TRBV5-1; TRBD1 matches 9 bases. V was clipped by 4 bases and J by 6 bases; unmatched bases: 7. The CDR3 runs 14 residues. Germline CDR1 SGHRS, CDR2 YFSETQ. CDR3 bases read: TGCGCCAGCAGCCCGGGACAGGGCGCGGATGGC. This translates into CASSPGQGADG. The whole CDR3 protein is CASSPGQGADGYTF.

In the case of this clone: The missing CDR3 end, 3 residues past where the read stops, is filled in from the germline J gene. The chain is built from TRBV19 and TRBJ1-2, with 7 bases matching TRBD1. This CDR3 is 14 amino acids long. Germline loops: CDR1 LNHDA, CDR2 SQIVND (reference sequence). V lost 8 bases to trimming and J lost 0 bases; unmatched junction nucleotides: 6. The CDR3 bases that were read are TGTGCCAGTTCACCAGACAGGGCTAACTATGGC. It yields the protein CASSPDRANYG. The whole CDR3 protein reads CASSPDRANYGYTF.

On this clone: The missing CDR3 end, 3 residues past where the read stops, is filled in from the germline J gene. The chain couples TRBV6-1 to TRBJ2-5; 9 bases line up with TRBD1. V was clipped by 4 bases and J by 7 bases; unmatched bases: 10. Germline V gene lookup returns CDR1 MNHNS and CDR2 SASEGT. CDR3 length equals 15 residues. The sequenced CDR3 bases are TGTGCCAGCAGTGGGCTCAAGGACAGGGGCGGGACC. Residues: CASSGLKDRGGT. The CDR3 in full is CASSGLKDRGGTQYF.

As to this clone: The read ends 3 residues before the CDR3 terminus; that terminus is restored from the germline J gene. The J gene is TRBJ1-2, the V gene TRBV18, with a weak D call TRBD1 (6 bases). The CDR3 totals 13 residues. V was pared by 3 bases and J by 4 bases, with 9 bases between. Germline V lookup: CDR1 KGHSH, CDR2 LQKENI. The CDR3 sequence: CASSPQDSYGYTF. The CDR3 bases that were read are TGTGCCAGCTCACCGCAGGACAGCTATGGC. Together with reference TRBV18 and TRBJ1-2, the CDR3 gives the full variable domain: NAGVMQNPRHLVRRRGQEARLRCSPMKGHSHVYWYRQLPEEGLKFMVYLQKENIIDESGMPKERFSAEFPKEGPSILRIQQVVRGDSAAYFCASSPQDSYGYTFGSGTRLTVV.

The CDR3 protein is CASRQGINNEQFF. CDR3 DNA (partial): TGTGCCAGCAGGCAGGGGATTAACAATGAG. The V call is TRBV2, the J call TRBJ2-1, with TRBD1 as a possible D gene (6 bases). The CDR3 goes on 3 residues after the read ends, and that part is filled in from the germline J gene. The CDR3 length is 13 residues. Germline V gene lookup returns CDR1 SNHLY and CDR2 FYNNEI. V lost 6 bases and J lost 5, with 11 bases in between.

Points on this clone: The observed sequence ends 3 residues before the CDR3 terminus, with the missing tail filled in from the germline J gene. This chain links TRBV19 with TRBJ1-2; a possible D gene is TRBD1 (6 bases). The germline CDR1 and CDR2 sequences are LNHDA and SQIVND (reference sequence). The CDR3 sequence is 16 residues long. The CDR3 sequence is CASSIQNGQRPYDYTF. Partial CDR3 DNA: TGTGCCAGTAGTATACAAAACGGACAGCGGCCGTACGAC.

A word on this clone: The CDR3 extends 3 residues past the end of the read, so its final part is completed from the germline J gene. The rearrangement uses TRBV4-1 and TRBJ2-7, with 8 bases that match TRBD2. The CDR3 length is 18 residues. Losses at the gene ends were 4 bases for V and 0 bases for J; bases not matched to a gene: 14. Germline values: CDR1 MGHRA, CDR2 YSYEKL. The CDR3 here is CASSLRGASGSVSYEQYF. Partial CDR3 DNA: TGCGCCAGCAGCCTCCGGGGGGCTAGCGGGTCGGTCTCCTACGAG.

Partial CDR3 DNA: TGTGCCAGCAGCGGACTAGCGGGGGACGCTTACGAC. Its protein product is CASSGLAGDAYD. The CDR3 reads in full as CASSGLAGDAYDYTF. The chain has TRBV7-9 and TRBJ1-2; tentatively, D is TRBD1 (5 bases). The sequenced fragment ends 3 residues before the CDR3 boundary, so the rest is inferred from the germline J gene. Germline V lookup: CDR1 SEHNR, CDR2 FQNEAQ (reference sequence). The CDR3 loop spans 15 amino acids.

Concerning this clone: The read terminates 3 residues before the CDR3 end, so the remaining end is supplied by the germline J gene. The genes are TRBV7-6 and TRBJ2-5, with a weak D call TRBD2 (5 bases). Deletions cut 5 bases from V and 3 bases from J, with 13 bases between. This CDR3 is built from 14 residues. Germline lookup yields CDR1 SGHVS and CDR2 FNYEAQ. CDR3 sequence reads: CASSPYGLEETQYF. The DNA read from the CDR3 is TGTGCCAGCAGCCCTTACGGACTGGAAGAGACC.

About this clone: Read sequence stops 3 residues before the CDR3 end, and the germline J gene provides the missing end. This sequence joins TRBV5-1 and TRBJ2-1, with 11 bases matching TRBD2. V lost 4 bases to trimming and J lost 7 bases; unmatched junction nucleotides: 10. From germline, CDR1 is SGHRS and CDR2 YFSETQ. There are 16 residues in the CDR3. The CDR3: CASSGASGGIINEQFF. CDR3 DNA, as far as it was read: TGCGCCAGCAGCGGTGCTAGCGGGGGGATTATAAATGAG.